These T cell receptor beta chains were read from a single sample in a study of shared clonotypes between healthy human individuals. The repertoire was sequenced with immunoSEQ multiplex PCR; TCRdb's copy has only in-frame clones and lacks some. This sample has 2 million to 2.5 million clones, with less than 95% found just once. The sample comprised naive CD8+ T cells sorted from blood. The receptor set was obtained from a young man in good health. Both conserved end residues are part of each CDR3. D genes are given only for firm matches. Some rows mark clone size as missing; the rest say once, few, many or name a class of expanded clone.

CDR3: CAISGRDRDYEQYF
DNA: TGTGCCATCAGTGGTAGGGACAGGGACTACGAGCAGTACTTC
size: -
V: TRBV10-3
D: TRBD1
J: TRBJ2-7

CDR3: CATSRVDREDTQYF
DNA: TGTGCCACCAGCAGGGTCGACAGGGAAGATACGCAGTATTTT
size: -
V: TRBV15
D: TRBD1
J: TRBJ2-3

CDR3: CASSDEASGDYNEQFF
DNA: TGTGCCAGCAGCGACGAGGCTAGCGGGGATTACAATGAGCAGTTCTTC
size: -
V: TRBV9
D: TRBD2
J: TRBJ2-1

CDR3: CATSPRTGGGETQYF
DNA: TGTGCCACCAGCCCAAGGACAGGGGGTGGCGAGACCCAGTACTTC
size: -
V: TRBV15
D: TRBD1
J: TRBJ2-5

CDR3: CASSLTSVDEQFF
DNA: TGTGCCAGCAGCCTGACTAGCGTCGATGAGCAGTTCTTC
size: -
V: TRBV9
D: TRBD2
J: TRBJ2-1

CDR3: CAWSSPGGPLHF
DNA: TGTGCCTGGAGTTCCCCCGGGGGACCCCTCCACTTT
size: -
V: TRBV30
D: -
J: TRBJ1-6

CDR3: CASSAPGAGRDTEAFF
DNA: TGTGCCAGCAGCGCCCCGGGGGCAGGTCGGGACACTGAAGCTTTCTTT
size: -
V: TRBV9
D: -
J: TRBJ1-1

CDR3: CASSEWFQETQYF
DNA: TGTGCCAGCAGTGAGTGGTTCCAAGAGACCCAGTACTTC
size: once
V: TRBV2
D: -
J: TRBJ2-5

CDR3: CASSEPRDRGLYGYTF
DNA: TGTGCCAGCAGTGAACCCCGGGACAGGGGGCTCTATGGCTACACCTTC
size: -
V: TRBV6-1
D: TRBD1
J: TRBJ1-2

CDR3: CASRIPTGPNEKLFF
DNA: TGTGCCAGCAGAATCCCGACAGGACCAAATGAAAAACTGTTTTTT
size: -
V: TRBV28
D: -
J: TRBJ1-4

CDR3: CASSLLLGGETQYF
DNA: TGCGCCAGCAGCCTATTACTCGGTGGGGAGACCCAGTACTTC
size: -
V: TRBV4-1
D: -
J: TRBJ2-5

CDR3: CASSKGYEQYF
DNA: TGTGCCAGCAGTAAGGGGTACGAGCAGTACTTC
size: -
V: TRBV27
D: -
J: TRBJ2-7

CDR3: CASSRAGEETQYF
DNA: TGTGCCAGCAGTCGGGCGGGAGAAGAGACCCAGTACTTC
size: -
V: TRBV27
D: TRBD2
J: TRBJ2-5

CDR3: CASSWGTGAYEQYF
DNA: TGTGCCAGCAGCTGGGGGACAGGGGCCTACGAGCAGTACTTC
size: -
V: TRBV5-4
D: TRBD1
J: TRBJ2-7

CDR3: CASSPWGTGEFGDGYTF
DNA: TGCGCCAGCAGCCCCTGGGGGACAGGGGAATTCGGGGATGGCTACACCTTC
size: -
V: TRBV5-1
D: TRBD1
J: TRBJ1-2

CDR3: CASSESTGGTGELFF
DNA: TGCGCCAGCAGTGAGTCGACGGGAGGGACCGGGGAGCTGTTTTTT
size: -
V: TRBV10-1
D: TRBD2
J: TRBJ2-2

CDR3: CASRRPGQGKSYEQYF
DNA: TGTGCCAGCAGAAGACCGGGACAGGGTAAATCCTACGAGCAGTACTTC
size: -
V: TRBV2
D: TRBD1
J: TRBJ2-7

CDR3: CASSLTSKTEAFF
DNA: TGTGCCAGCAGCTTAACTTCGAAAACTGAAGCTTTCTTT
size: -
V: TRBV7-9
D: -
J: TRBJ1-1

CDR3: CASGPAADEQYF
DNA: TGTGCCAGCGGGCCAGCCGCCGACGAGCAGTACTTC
size: -
V: TRBV6-6
D: -
J: TRBJ2-7

CDR3: CASSVGYGPSPLHF
DNA: TGTGCCAGCAGTGTGGGCTATGGGCCCTCACCCCTCCACTTT
size: -
V: TRBV25-1
D: -
J: TRBJ1-6

CDR3: CASSLQVTYEQYF
DNA: TGTGCCAGCAGTTTGCAGGTTACCTACGAGCAGTACTTC
size: -
V: TRBV28
D: -
J: TRBJ2-7

CDR3: CASSLIGTYEQYF
DNA: TGCGCCAGCAGCTTGATTGGCACCTACGAGCAGTACTTC
size: -
V: TRBV5-1
D: -
J: TRBJ2-7

CDR3: CASSPRSRVSNTEAFF
DNA: TGTGCCAGCAGCCCAAGGTCCAGGGTATCGAACACTGAAGCTTTCTTT
size: -
V: TRBV11-2
D: -
J: TRBJ1-1

CDR3: CASMDTNQETQYF
DNA: TGTGCCAGCATGGACACAAACCAAGAGACCCAGTACTTC
size: -
V: TRBV2
D: -
J: TRBJ2-5

CDR3: CASSHPSVGNYEQYF
DNA: TGTGCCAGCAGTCACCCGTCGGTCGGAAACTACGAGCAGTACTTC
size: -
V: TRBV28
D: -
J: TRBJ2-7

CDR3: CASSQDREGPDNEKLFF
DNA: TGCGCCAGCAGCCAAGACAGGGAAGGGCCTGATAATGAAAAACTGTTTTTT
size: -
V: TRBV4-1
D: -
J: TRBJ1-4